These 7 T cell receptor beta chains were all obtained from the same sample, sequenced in a study of cytomegalovirus exposure and HLA in healthy donors (dated by TCRdb to between 2016 and 2019). Libraries came from the immunoSEQ multiplex PCR assay. For the multiplex PCR, a mixture combining 60 forward primers for TCR Vbeta segments and 13 reverse primers for TCR Jbeta segments was used. Drawn from immuneACCESS, this table holds only the in-frame rearrangements with V and J called that TCRdb kept. Clones are partly lost; checked studies trace under half to an unresolved V gene and leave the rest unexplained. In all, the sample holds nearly 200,000 clones, and 70% to 85% of those were seen once. Clones ranked in the top ten supply approximately 0.092% of the sample. Sequenced input: PBMCs. The receptors originated from a boy under 10 years old in good health and CMV-seronegative.

The chain links TRBV27 to TRBJ2-7, with a tentative D call TRBD1 (5 bases). V was cut by 2 bases and J by 3 bases, with 8 bases left in between. This CDR3 has 13 amino acids. From germline, CDR1 is MNHEY and CDR2 SMNVEV (reference sequence). CDR3 sequence: CASSLPRDYEQYF. In DNA, the CDR3 is TGTGCCAGCAGTTTACCCAGGGACTACGAGCAGTACTTC.

The chain joins TRBV6-6 to TRBJ2-2, with 9 bases lining up with TRBD2. Trimming at V came to 7 bases and at J to 0 bases, leaving 6 bases not matched to a gene. Germline CDR1 reads MNHNY; CDR2 reads SVGAGI (reference sequence). The CDR3 contains 16 residues. The CDR3 bases are TGTGCCAGCACCTTAAGGACTAGCGCGAACACCGGGGAGCTGTTTTTT. Amino acids: CASTLRTSANTGELFF.

This chain links TRBV19 with TRBJ1-6, with D hard to call. The germline V gene encodes CDR1 LNHDA and CDR2 SQIVND (reference sequence). The CDR3 has 12 residues. Trimming pared 4 bases from V and 7 bases from J, leaving 5 bases between. DNA of the CDR3: TGTGCCAGTAGTACGGGGAATTCACCCCTCCACTTT. Its translation is CASSTGNSPLHF.

V and J are TRBV6-6 and TRBJ1-3, with D uncertain. V was clipped by 0 bases and J by 1 base, with 10 bases between them. Germline V gives CDR1 MNHNY, CDR2 SVGAGI (reference sequence). The CDR3 spans 16 residues. The CDR3 DNA follows: TGTGCCAGCAGTTACTCGAGGGAGAGATCTGGAAACACCATATATTTT. This gives the protein CASSYSRERSGNTIYF.

The chain joins TRBV6-1 to TRBJ2-7; no clear D. The CDR3 is 12 amino acids. V was clipped by 10 bases and J by 1 base, with 11 bases between them. Germline assignment: CDR1 MNHNS and CDR2 SASEGT. Here the CDR3 DNA reads TGTGCCACCTATCTACAGTCCTACGAGCAGTACTTC. Its translation: CATYLQSYEQYF.

The chain links TRBV7-9 to TRBJ2-7, with 8 bases matching TRBD1. The V segment lost 5 bases and the J segment 2 bases; nucleotides outside the gene matches: 11. Germline CDR1 reads SEHNR; CDR2 reads FQNEAQ (reference sequence). The CDR3 extends over 16 amino acids. The CDR3 loop is CASSQWTGTHPYEQYF. In DNA form, the CDR3 reads TGTGCCAGCAGCCAATGGACAGGGACCCACCCCTACGAGCAGTACTTC.

The V and J genes are TRBV5-1 and TRBJ2-3; the match to TRBD2 covers 13 bases. The CDR3 is made up of 16 amino acids. The V segment lost 4 bases and the J segment 6 bases; nucleotides outside the gene matches: 8. The germline gives CDR1 SGHRS, CDR2 YFSETQ. The CDR3 DNA sequence: TGCGCCAGCAGCCGAGACGGGACTAGCGGGGTTGATACGCAGTATTTT. It is translated as CASSRDGTSGVDTQYF. The full variable domain, completed using reference TRBV5-1 and TRBJ2-3, is KAGVTQTPRYLIKTRGQQVTLSCSPISGHRSVSWYQQTPGQGLQFLFEYFSETQRNKGNFPGRFSGRQFSNSRSEMNVSTLELGDSALYLCASSRDGTSGVDTQYFGPGTRLTVL.